Below, one T cell receptor beta chain is given with its context. One junction end disagrees with the germline gene, perhaps due to a read error. A second roughly 6 to 12 cycle PCR used barcoded and J-beta primers. TCRdb ran MiXCR on the 5' RACE reads and lists one entry per CDR3 protein. The sample consists of around 800,000 distinct CDR3 sequences, roughly 24% of them appearing once. The data were taken from a study of blood T cells in healthy people across ages. Every sample gave at least 6 micrograms of total RNA when it was extracted. Germline CDR1 is MGHRA and CDR2 is YSYEKL. This CDR3 contains 17 residues. The sample was also reused in another study, on T cells of mothers and their children. That work states: Each child gave 2.5 million to 3.5 million TCR beta CDR3 reads (each mother, over 9 million).

This TCR derives from a boy younger than 18 in good health. Material for sequencing was blood. This sequence joins TRBV4-1 and TRBJ2-5, with TRBD2 matching 13 bases. DNA of the CDR3: TGCGCCAGCAGCCGCCCGGGACTAGCGGGGTACCAAGAGACTCAGTACTTC. Translated, it gives CASSRPGLAGYQETQYF.